These T cell receptor beta chains were read from a single sample in a study of T cells after posttransplantation cyclophosphamide. Produced via immunoSEQ multiplex PCR; TCRdb's table is partial and in-frame only. In the table there are thousands of clones, roughly 82% of which are singletons. Specimen: CD4+ T cells sorted from blood, collected 1162 days after allogeneic stem cell transplant with posttransplant cyclophosphamide. These receptors originate from a female patient aged 40 to 50 who received an allogeneic stem cell transplant from a related donor, was CMV-positive, and had no GVHD. Some T cells may be graft donor cells. The CDR3 runs from the conserved cysteine through the conserved F or W. The order of the fields is CDR3 DNA, CDR3 protein, D gene, V gene, clone size, J gene. D genes are given only for firm matches. Part of the rows lack a size; the others show once, few, many or a class for expanded clones.

DNA: TGTGCCAGTAGTATAGTGTCAGCTTACTATAATTCCCCCCTCCACTTT
CDR3: CASSIVSAYYNSPLHF
D: NA
V: TRBV19
size: NA
J: TRBJ1-6

DNA: TGTGCCAGTAGTATCCGAGACAGGGGCCCCCGAGTTGGTCAGCCCCAGCATTTT
CDR3: CASSIRDRGPRVGQPQHF
D: TRBD1
V: TRBV19
size: NA
J: TRBJ1-5

DNA: TGTGCCAGCAGTTTGGGACAGTATAATTCACCCCTCCACTTT
CDR3: CASSLGQYNSPLHF
D: TRBD1
V: TRBV6-6
size: NA
J: TRBJ1-6

DNA: TGTGCCAGCAGCTTAAGCCTTCGGCTAGCGGGATTTACAGATACGCAGTATTTT
CDR3: CASSLSLRLAGFTDTQYF
D: TRBD2
V: TRBV7-2
size: NA
J: TRBJ2-3

DNA: TGTGCCAGCAGTTACGACCTAGCGGGTGATACGCAGTATTTT
CDR3: CASSYDLAGDTQYF
D: TRBD2
V: TRBV6-6
size: NA
J: TRBJ2-3

DNA: TGTGCCAGCAGCTTAATATCTGGGGCCAACGTCCTGACTTTC
CDR3: CASSLISGANVLTF
D: NA
V: TRBV7-9
size: NA
J: TRBJ2-6

DNA: TGTGCCACCAGCAGCGGGGACAGAAGGATTCTTCAGCCCCAGCATTTT
CDR3: CATSSGDRRILQPQHF
D: TRBD1
V: TRBV15
size: NA
J: TRBJ1-5

DNA: TGTGCCAGTAACGGACAGGCGGGGGGCGAGCAGTACTTC
CDR3: CASNGQAGGEQYF
D: NA
V: TRBV19
size: NA
J: TRBJ2-7

DNA: TGCGCCAGCAGCTTGGCTCGTGGGCGCTCCTACGAGCAGTACTTC
CDR3: CASSLARGRSYEQYF
D: NA
V: TRBV5-1
size: once
J: TRBJ2-7

DNA: TGTGCCAGCAGTTTGGGCGGCCCCGGGGCCCAGCATTTT
CDR3: CASSLGGPGAQHF
D: NA
V: TRBV28
size: once
J: TRBJ1-5

DNA: TGTGCCAGCAGTCTGGCGGTGAACACCGGGGAGCTGTTTTTT
CDR3: CASSLAVNTGELFF
D: NA
V: TRBV9
size: NA
J: TRBJ2-2

DNA: TGCGTCAGCCGGACTAGCGGGGTCACAGATACGCAGTATTTT
CDR3: CVSRTSGVTDTQYF
D: TRBD2
V: TRBV5-1
size: NA
J: TRBJ2-3

DNA: TGTGCCAGCTCACCAGCGGGACAGTCCACAGATACGCAGTATTTT
CDR3: CASSPAGQSTDTQYF
D: NA
V: TRBV18
size: few
J: TRBJ2-3

DNA: TGTGCCAGCAGTTTATGGGGGGGAAGGAGCGGATCAGGAAAACTGTTTTTT
CDR3: CASSLWGGRSGSGKLFF
D: NA
V: TRBV28
size: NA
J: TRBJ1-4

DNA: TGTGCCAGCAGTTACAGGGCGGGGTCCCTCCACTTT
CDR3: CASSYRAGSLHF
D: NA
V: TRBV6-6
size: few
J: TRBJ1-6

DNA: TGTGCCATCAGGGACAGGGGTCCCTCCTACGAGCAGTACTTC
CDR3: CAIRDRGPSYEQYF
D: TRBD1
V: TRBV10-3
size: NA
J: TRBJ2-7

DNA: TGTGCCAGCAGTAAGGTGGTTGGGACTAGCGGGGGGATGGTCTACGAGCAGTACTTC
CDR3: CASSKVVGTSGGMVYEQYF
D: TRBD2
V: TRBV2
size: NA
J: TRBJ2-7

DNA: TGTGCCAGCAGCTTATCAGGGGGCGCGGGGGCCAACACTGAAGCTTTCTTT
CDR3: CASSLSGGAGANTEAFF
D: TRBD1
V: TRBV5-4
size: NA
J: TRBJ1-1

DNA: TGTGCCAGCAGCGCTACAGTGATCCAAGAGACCCAGTACTTC
CDR3: CASSATVIQETQYF
D: NA
V: TRBV9
size: NA
J: TRBJ2-5

DNA: TGTGCCAGCAGCTTACAGCGGGGCTATGGCTACACCTTC
CDR3: CASSLQRGYGYTF
D: NA
V: TRBV6-5
size: NA
J: TRBJ1-2

DNA: TGTGCCAGCAGTTACTCGCCCAGGCTGCATAATTCACCCCTCCACTTT
CDR3: CASSYSPRLHNSPLHF
D: NA
V: TRBV6-5
size: NA
J: TRBJ1-6

DNA: TGTGCCAGCAGTGATAGGGTAGCGGGGAGGTGGACAGATACGCAGTATTTT
CDR3: CASSDRVAGRWTDTQYF
D: TRBD2
V: TRBV2
size: NA
J: TRBJ2-3

DNA: TGTGCCAGCAGCGTAGTTGGGGGCGTAGGCACTGAAGCTTTCTTT
CDR3: CASSVVGGVGTEAFF
D: NA
V: TRBV9
size: NA
J: TRBJ1-1

DNA: TGTGCCAGCAGTTTGGGGACAGGGGGGTCCTACGAGCAGTACTTC
CDR3: CASSLGTGGSYEQYF
D: TRBD1
V: TRBV7-3
size: NA
J: TRBJ2-7

DNA: TGTGCCAGCAGACAGAGCGGGACGGAACAAGAGACCCAGTACTTC
CDR3: CASRQSGTEQETQYF
D: TRBD2
V: TRBV7-2
size: NA
J: TRBJ2-5

DNA: TGTGCCAGCAGCTTAGAGGGGGGGCGCGGGGGACAAGAGACCCAGTACTTC
CDR3: CASSLEGGRGGQETQYF
D: NA
V: TRBV7-7
size: NA
J: TRBJ2-5

DNA: TGTGCCAGCAGCTTAGTGAGAGGAAAATCGGGTGAAGCTTTCTTT
CDR3: CASSLVRGKSGEAFF
D: NA
V: TRBV7-9
size: NA
J: TRBJ1-1

DNA: TGTGCCAGCAGTGTCGAGGGAGGGGCCTCTAACTATGGCTACACCTTC
CDR3: CASSVEGGASNYGYTF
D: NA
V: TRBV6-1
size: NA
J: TRBJ1-2

DNA: TGCGCCAGCAGAGAGACAGGAACCAATGAAAAACTGTTTTTT
CDR3: CASRETGTNEKLFF
D: NA
V: TRBV5-1
size: few
J: TRBJ1-4

DNA: TGTGCCAGCACCGTTTCTCAGGGGTACGGCTACACCTTC
CDR3: CASTVSQGYGYTF
D: NA
V: TRBV5-4
size: NA
J: TRBJ1-2

DNA: TGTGCCAGCAGTTTTTACTTGAACACTGAAGCTTTCTTT
CDR3: CASSFYLNTEAFF
D: NA
V: TRBV27
size: NA
J: TRBJ1-1

DNA: TGTGCCAGCAGCTTGAGGCAACAGGGTTCTGGGGAGCTGTTTTTT
CDR3: CASSLRQQGSGELFF
D: NA
V: TRBV5-8
size: NA
J: TRBJ2-2

DNA: TGTGCCAGCAGCCAAGCAGGGGACAACACTGAAGCTTTCTTT
CDR3: CASSQAGDNTEAFF
D: NA
V: TRBV4-2
size: NA
J: TRBJ1-1

DNA: TGTGCCAGCAGCTATGGACAAAACACCATATATTTT
CDR3: CASSYGQNTIYF
D: NA
V: TRBV6-1
size: NA
J: TRBJ1-3

DNA: TGTGCCAGCAGTGATCCGACTAGTAGAGGGGCTGACTTC
CDR3: CASSDPTSRGADF
D: NA
V: TRBV2
size: once
J: TRBJ2-7

DNA: TGTGCCAGCAGTCCTAGGGGGATCAGGGGAGGGGAGCTGTTTTTT
CDR3: CASSPRGIRGGELFF
D: NA
V: TRBV28
size: NA
J: TRBJ2-2

DNA: TGTGCCAGCAGCTTAACTAGCTTTGTTTCCTACAATGAGCAGTTCTTC
CDR3: CASSLTSFVSYNEQFF
D: NA
V: TRBV11-3
size: NA
J: TRBJ2-1

DNA: TGCGCCAGCAGCCCCGGGACTTCAGATACGCAGTATTTT
CDR3: CASSPGTSDTQYF
D: NA
V: TRBV4-3
size: once
J: TRBJ2-3

DNA: TGCGCCAGCAGCTTGGGGGGACAGGACTATGGCTACACCTTC
CDR3: CASSLGGQDYGYTF
D: TRBD1
V: TRBV5-1
size: NA
J: TRBJ1-2

DNA: TGTGCCATCAGTGAGCGGGGGGATTACAATGAGCAGTTCTTC
CDR3: CAISERGDYNEQFF
D: TRBD2
V: TRBV10-3
size: NA
J: TRBJ2-1

DNA: TGCGCCAGCAGATCGCGGGGGGGCACAGATACGCAGTATTTT
CDR3: CASRSRGGTDTQYF
D: TRBD2
V: TRBV10-2
size: NA
J: TRBJ2-3

DNA: TGTGCCAGCAGGGCCGGGACAGGGGGCGACGAGCAGTACTTC
CDR3: CASRAGTGGDEQYF
D: TRBD1
V: TRBV27
size: NA
J: TRBJ2-7

DNA: TGTGCCAGCAGCTTAGGGGCGGGGGGGAGCAATCAGCCCCAGCATTTT
CDR3: CASSLGAGGSNQPQHF
D: NA
V: TRBV7-9
size: NA
J: TRBJ1-5

DNA: TGTGCCAGCACGAGCGGCGAAGAGACCCAGTACTTC
CDR3: CASTSGEETQYF
D: NA
V: TRBV28
size: NA
J: TRBJ2-5